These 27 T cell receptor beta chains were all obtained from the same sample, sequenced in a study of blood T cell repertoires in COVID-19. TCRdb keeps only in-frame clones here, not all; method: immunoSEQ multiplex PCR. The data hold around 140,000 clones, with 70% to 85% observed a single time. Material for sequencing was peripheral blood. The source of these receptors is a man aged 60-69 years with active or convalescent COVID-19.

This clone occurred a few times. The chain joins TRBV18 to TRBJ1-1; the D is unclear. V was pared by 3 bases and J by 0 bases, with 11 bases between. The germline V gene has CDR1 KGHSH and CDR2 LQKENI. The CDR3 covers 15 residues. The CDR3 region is CASSPSARMNTEAFF. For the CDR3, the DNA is TGTGCCAGCTCACCCAGTGCCCGAATGAACACTGAAGCTTTCTTT.

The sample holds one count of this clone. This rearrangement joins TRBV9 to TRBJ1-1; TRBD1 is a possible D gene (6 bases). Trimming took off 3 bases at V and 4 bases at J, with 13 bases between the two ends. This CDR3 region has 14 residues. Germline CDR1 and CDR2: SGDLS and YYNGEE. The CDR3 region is CASSAGALLTEAFF. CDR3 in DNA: TGTGCCAGCAGCGCAGGGGCCCTGCTCACTGAAGCTTTCTTT.

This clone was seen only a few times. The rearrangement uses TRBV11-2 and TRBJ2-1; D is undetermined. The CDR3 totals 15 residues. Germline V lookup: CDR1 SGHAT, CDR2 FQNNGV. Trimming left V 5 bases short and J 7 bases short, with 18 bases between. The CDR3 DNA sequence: TGTGCCAGCAGCCCTACAGAAATACACACAAATGAGCAGTTCTTC. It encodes CASSPTEIHTNEQFF.

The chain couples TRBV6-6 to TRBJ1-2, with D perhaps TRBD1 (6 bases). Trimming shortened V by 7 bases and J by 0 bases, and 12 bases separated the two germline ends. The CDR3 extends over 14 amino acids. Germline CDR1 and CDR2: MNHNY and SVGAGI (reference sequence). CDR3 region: CASTPGAANYGYTF. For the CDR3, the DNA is TGTGCCAGCACCCCAGGGGCCGCTAACTATGGCTACACCTTC.

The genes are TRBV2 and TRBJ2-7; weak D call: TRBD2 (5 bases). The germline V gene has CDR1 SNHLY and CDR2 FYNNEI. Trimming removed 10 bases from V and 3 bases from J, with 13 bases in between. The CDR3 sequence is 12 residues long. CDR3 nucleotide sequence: TGTGCCACAAATCGGGATCTCTACGAGCAGTACTTC. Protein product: CATNRDLYEQYF.

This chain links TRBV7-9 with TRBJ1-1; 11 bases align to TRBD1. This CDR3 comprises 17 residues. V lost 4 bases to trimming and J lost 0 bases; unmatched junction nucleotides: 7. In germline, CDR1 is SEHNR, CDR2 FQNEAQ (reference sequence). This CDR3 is CASSSWTGGPMNTEAFF. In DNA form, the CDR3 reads TGTGCCAGCAGCTCATGGACAGGGGGCCCCATGAACACTGAAGCTTTCTTT.

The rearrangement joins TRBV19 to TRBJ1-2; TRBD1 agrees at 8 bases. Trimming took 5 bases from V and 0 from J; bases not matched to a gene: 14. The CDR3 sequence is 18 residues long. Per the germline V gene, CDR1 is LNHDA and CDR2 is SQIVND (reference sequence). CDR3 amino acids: CASSPWAGGFPTNYGYTF. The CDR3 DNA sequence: TGTGCCAGTAGTCCTTGGGCAGGGGGCTTCCCGACTAACTATGGCTACACCTTC.

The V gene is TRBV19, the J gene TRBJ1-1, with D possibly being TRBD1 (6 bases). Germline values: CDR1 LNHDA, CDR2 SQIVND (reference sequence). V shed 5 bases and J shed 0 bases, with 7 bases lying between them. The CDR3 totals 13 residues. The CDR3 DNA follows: TGTGCCAGTAGTGGGGGCATGAACACTGAAGCTTTCTTT. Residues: CASSGGMNTEAFF.

The chain's CDR3 is CASSTTGTGYSGYTF. CDR3 coding DNA: TGTGCCAGTAGTACCACCGGGACAGGGTATTCCGGCTACACCTTC. The genes are TRBV19 and TRBJ1-2, with 9 bases fitting TRBD1. The CDR3 sequence is 15 residues long. Germline assignment: CDR1 LNHDA and CDR2 SQIVND (reference sequence). V trimming: 4 bases; J trimming: 8 bases; junction bases outside the gene matches: 11.

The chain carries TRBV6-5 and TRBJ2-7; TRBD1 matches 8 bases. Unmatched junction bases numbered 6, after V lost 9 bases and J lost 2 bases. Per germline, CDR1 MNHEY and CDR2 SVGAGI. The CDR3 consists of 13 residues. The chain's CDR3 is CASRQGATYEQYF. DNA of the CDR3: TGTGCCAGTAGGCAGGGGGCGACCTACGAGCAGTACTTC.

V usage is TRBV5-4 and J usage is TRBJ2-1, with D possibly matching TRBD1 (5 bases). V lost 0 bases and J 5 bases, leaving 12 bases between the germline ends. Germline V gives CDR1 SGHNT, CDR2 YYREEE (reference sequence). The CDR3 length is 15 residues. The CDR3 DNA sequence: TGTGCCAGCAGCTTGGATCCCGGCAGGGACAATGAGCAGTTCTTC. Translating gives CASSLDPGRDNEQFF.

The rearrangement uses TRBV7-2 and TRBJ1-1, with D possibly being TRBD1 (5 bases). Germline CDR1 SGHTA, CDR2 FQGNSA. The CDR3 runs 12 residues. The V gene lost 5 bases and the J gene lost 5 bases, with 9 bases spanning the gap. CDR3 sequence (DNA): TGTGCCAGCAGCGCAGGGTGGACTGAAGCTTTCTTT. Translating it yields CASSAGWTEAFF.

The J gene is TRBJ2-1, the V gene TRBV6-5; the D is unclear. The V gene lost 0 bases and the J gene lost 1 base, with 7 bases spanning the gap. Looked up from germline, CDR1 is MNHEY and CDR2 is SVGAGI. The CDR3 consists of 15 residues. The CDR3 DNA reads TGTGCCAGCAGTTACTCCTTCGGGTCCTACAATGAGCAGTTCTTC. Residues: CASSYSFGSYNEQFF.

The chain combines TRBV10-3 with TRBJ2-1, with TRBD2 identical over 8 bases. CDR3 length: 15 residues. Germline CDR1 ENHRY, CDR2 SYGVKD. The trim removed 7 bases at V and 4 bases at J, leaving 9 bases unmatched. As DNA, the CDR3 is TGTGCCATCATGGCGGCGGGAGGTCCATACAATGAGCAGTTCTTC. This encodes CAIMAAGGPYNEQFF.

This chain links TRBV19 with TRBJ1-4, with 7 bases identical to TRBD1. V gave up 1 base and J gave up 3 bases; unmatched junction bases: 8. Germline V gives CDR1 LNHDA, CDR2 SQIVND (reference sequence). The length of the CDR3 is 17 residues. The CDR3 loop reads CASSIARQGGANEKLFF. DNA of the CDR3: TGTGCCAGTAGTATAGCGAGACAGGGTGGTGCTAATGAAAAACTGTTTTTT. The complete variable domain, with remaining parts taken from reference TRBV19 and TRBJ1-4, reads DGGITQSPKYLFRKEGQNVTLSCEQNLNHDAMYWYRQDPGQGLRLIYYSQIVNDFQKGDIAEGYSVSREKKESFPLTVTSAQKNPTAFYLCASSIARQGGANEKLFFGSGTQLSVL.

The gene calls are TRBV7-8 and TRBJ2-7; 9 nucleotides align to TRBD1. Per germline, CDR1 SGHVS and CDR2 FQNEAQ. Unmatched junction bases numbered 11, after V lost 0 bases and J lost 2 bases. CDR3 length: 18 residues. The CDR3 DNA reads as TGTGCCAGCAGCTTAGCGGGGGTAGGGACAGGGTCTACCTACGAGCAGTACGTC. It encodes CASSLAGVGTGSTYEQYV.

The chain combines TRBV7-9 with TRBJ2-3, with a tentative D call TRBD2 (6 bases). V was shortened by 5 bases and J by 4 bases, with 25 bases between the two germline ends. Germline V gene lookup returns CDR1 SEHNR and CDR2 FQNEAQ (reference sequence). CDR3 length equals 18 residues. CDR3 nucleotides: TGTGCCAGCAGCAAACCACCTACTAGCCCCTGGAGGCCAGATACGCAGTATTTT. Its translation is CASSKPPTSPWRPDTQYF.

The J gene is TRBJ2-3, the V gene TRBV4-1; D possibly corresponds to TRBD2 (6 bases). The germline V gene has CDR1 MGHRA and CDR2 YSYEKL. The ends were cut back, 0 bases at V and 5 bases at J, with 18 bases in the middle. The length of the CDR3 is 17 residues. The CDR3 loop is CASSQDPPGAILDTQYF. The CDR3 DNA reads TGCGCCAGCAGCCAAGACCCCCCGGGAGCCATTCTAGATACGCAGTATTTT.

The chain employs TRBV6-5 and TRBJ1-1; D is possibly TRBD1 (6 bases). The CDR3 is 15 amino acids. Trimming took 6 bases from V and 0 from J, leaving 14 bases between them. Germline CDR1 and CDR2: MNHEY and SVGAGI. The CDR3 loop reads CASRTSGTLNTEAFF. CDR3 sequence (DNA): TGTGCCAGCAGAACTTCCGGGACATTGAACACTGAAGCTTTCTTT.

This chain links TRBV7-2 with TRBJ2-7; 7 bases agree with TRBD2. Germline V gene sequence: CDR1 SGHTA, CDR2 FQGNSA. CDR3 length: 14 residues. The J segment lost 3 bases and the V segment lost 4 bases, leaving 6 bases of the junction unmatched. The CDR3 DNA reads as TGTGCCAGCAGCTACAGCGGGGCGAACTACGAGCAGTACTTC. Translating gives CASSYSGANYEQYF.

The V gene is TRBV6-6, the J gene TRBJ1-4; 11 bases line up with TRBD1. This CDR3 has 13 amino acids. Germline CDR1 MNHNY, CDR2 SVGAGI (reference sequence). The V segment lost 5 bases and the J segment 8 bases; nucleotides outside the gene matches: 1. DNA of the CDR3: TGTGCCAGCAGTAGGGACAGGGGGGAAAAACTGTTTTTT. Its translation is CASSRDRGEKLFF.

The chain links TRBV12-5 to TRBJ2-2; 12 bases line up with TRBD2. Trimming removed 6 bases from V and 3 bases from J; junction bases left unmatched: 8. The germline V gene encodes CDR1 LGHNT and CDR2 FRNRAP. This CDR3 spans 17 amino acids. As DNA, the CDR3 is TGTGCTAGTGGCCCGCCCGGACTAGCGGGGTACACCGGGGAGCTGTTTTTT. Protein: CASGPPGLAGYTGELFF.

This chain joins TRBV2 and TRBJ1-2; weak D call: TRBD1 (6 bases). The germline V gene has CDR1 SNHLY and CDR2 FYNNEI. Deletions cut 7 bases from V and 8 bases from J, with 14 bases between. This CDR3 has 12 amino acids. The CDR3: CASTVQGVGYTF. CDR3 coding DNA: TGTGCCAGCACCGTACAGGGAGTAGGCTACACCTTC. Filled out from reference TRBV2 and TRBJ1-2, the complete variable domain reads EPEVTQTPSHQVTQMGQEVILRCVPISNHLYFYWYRQILGQKVEFLVSFYNNEISEKSEIFDDQFSVERPDGSNFTLKIRSTKLEDSAMYFCASTVQGVGYTFGSGTRLTVV.

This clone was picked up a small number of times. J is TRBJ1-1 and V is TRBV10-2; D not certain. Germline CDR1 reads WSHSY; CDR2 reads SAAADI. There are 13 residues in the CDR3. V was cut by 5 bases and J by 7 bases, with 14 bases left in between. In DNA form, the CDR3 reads TGCGCCAGCAGTTCTGGGCGTTGGAATGAAGCTTTCTTT. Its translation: CASSSGRWNEAFF.

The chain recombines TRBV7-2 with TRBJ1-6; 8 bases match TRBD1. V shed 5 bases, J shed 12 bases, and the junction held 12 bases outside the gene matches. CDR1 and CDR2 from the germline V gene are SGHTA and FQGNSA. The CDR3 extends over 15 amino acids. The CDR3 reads CASSPAGTGLGPLHF. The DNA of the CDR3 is TGTGCCAGCAGCCCTGCGGGGACAGGACTTGGACCCCTCCACTTT. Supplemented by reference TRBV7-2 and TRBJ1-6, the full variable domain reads GAGVSQSPSNKVTEKGKDVELRCDPISGHTALYWYRQSLGQGLEFLIYFQGNSAPDKSGLPSDRFSAERTGGSVSTLTIQRTQQEDSAVYLCASSPAGTGLGPLHFGNGTRLTVT.

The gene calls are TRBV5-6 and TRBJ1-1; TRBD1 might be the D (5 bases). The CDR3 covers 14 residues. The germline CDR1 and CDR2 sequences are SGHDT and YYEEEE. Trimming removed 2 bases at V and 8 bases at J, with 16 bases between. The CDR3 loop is CASSFALRGTEAFF. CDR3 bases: TGTGCCAGCAGCTTTGCACTACGCGGGACCGAAGCTTTCTTT.

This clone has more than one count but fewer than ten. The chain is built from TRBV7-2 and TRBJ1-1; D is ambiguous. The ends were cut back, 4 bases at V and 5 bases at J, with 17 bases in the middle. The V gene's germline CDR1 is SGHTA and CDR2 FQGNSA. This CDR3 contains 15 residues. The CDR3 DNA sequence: TGTGCCAGCAGCTCCGGGTCCCAGATTAGGACTGAAGCTTTCTTT. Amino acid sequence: CASSSGSQIRTEAFF.